Below, one TCR beta chain is given with its context. Its antigen is unknown. The CDR3 has 14 amino acids. Germline trimming cut 3 bases from V and 6 bases from J; bases unmatched to any gene: 5. Germline CDR1 is LGHNA and CDR2 is YNFKEQ. The source of the sample is a study of T cells after yellow fever vaccination. Study background: Low-cell-number fractions underwent preparation using SMART-Seq v4 Ultra Low Input.

Study-wide results and caveats: Reappearance after the booster was seen for most primary-vaccination clones, at approximately 97% CD4 and around 90% CD8.

TCRdb called the 5' RACE reads again in MiXCR, with one record for every CDR3 protein. The sample includes under 300,000 distinct CDR3 sequences, about 7% of them seen just once. V and J are TRBV4-2 and TRBJ1-2, with 9 bases matching TRBD1. The clonotype comes from a man under 40 who received the YFV17D yellow fever vaccine. The sequences come from CD4+ T cells sorted from PBMCs, collected on the day of the yellow fever booster vaccination. CDR3 coding DNA: TGTGCCAGCAGCCAGGTCGACAGGGGGAATGGCTACACCTTC. This sequence encodes CASSQVDRGNGYTF.